Listed below are T cell receptor beta chains from one sample, sequenced in a study of tumor-infiltrating lymphocytes in primary liver carcinoma. TCRdb fed the multiplex PCR reads into MiXCR, producing one record per CDR3 protein. The sample carries tens of thousands of distinct CDR3 sequences, roughly two thirds recorded once. Sequencing was performed on tumor-adjacent normal liver tissue. Receptors were obtained from a middle-aged man with primary liver carcinoma and hepatitis B virus infection. Each CDR3 is given with its conserved first and last residue. A D gene is named only where the DNA matches it firmly. Clone size, where shown, is once, few, many, or a class for clones that have expanded.

clone size,J gene,V gene,D gene,CDR3 DNA,CDR3 protein
-,TRBJ1-5,TRBV4-1,-,TGCGCCAGCAGCCGAGATCATGCGGGAAATCAGCTCCAGCATTTT,CASSRDHAGNQLQHF
-,TRBJ2-7,TRBV29-1,-,TGCAGCGTTACTAGCAGCTCCTATGGGCAGTACTTC,CSVTSSSYGQYF
once,TRBJ1-4,TRBV6-5,-,TGTACCTGCAGAATGATTGCAAGTAATGAAAAACTGTTTTTT,CTCRMIASNEKLFF
-,TRBJ2-2,TRBV5-5,-,TGTGCCAGCAGCTGGGACCCGGTAAACACCGGGGACCTGTTTTTT,CASSWDPVNTGDLFF
many,TRBJ2-1,TRBV7-9,-,TGTGCCAGCAGCTTAATTTTAGTCAATGAGCAGTTCTTC,CASSLILVNEQFF
-,TRBJ1-4,TRBV29-1,TRBD1,TGCAGCGTTAAGGGGGCAGGGGATAATGAAAAACTGTTTTTT,CSVKGAGDNEKLFF
medium-sized,TRBJ2-1,TRBV29-1,-,TGCAGCGTTGAAGCGGAATGGAATGAGCAGTTCTTC,CSVEAEWNEQFF
-,TRBJ2-7,TRBV11-2,-,TGTGCCAGCACAAAAGGGGTTGAGCAACACTTC,CASTKGVEQHF
once,TRBJ2-1,TRBV10-3,TRBD2,TGTGTCATGGGATTAGCGGGCGCGGGTGAGCAGTTCTTC,CVMGLAGAGEQFF
many,TRBJ1-1,TRBV4-2,-,TGTGCCAGCAGCCCGAGGGTCTCCGGACTGAACACTGAAGCTTTCTTT,CASSPRVSGLNTEAFF
-,TRBJ2-7,TRBV29-1,-,TGCAGCGTTAGGGCGAGAGGTTCAGATCAGTACTTC,CSVRARGSDQYF
-,TRBJ1-5,TRBV6-6,-,TGTGCCAGCTTTGGGGGGGGCAAACAGCCCCAACATTTT,CASFGGGKQPQHF
few,TRBJ2-7,TRBV5-1,-,TGCGCCAGCAGGGAACCTAATAGTTACGAGCAGTACTTC,CASREPNSYEQYF
-,TRBJ1-4,TRBV25-1,-,TGTGCCAGCATTGATAGGGCCGGGGAAAAACTGTTTTTT,CASIDRAGEKLFF
-,TRBJ2-2,TRBV4-1,-,TGCGCCACCAGCCAAGAGCGGGGGACAGGGACCGGGGAGCTGTTCTTT,CATSQERGTGTGELFF
many,TRBJ2-1,TRBV6-2/TRBV6-3,-,TGTGCCAGCAAGGGCGGGACTGACTACAATGAGCAGTTCTTC,CASKGGTDYNEQFF
-,TRBJ2-1,TRBV29-1,-,TGCGGCGTTGAAGGCCGATACATTGAGCAGTTCTTC,CGVEGRYIEQFF
-,TRBJ2-6,TRBV29-1,-,TGCAGCGTTGACTCGGAGGCCAACGTCCTGACTTTC,CSVDSEANVLTF
-,TRBJ2-2,TRBV5-5,-,TGTGCCAGTAGCTTTATCAATACCGGGGACCTGTTTTTT,CASSFINTGDLFF
-,TRBJ2-7,TRBV7-9,-,TGTGCCTGCAGTTTAGCGGATTACGAGCAGTACTTC,CACSLADYEQYF
-,TRBJ2-1,TRBV6-6,-,TGTGCCAGCAGTACCTCCGGGACATACAATGAGCAACTCTTC,CASSTSGTYNEQLF
-,TRBJ2-5,TRBV11-2,TRBD2,TGTACCAACAGCTTAGATCCGTGGTCTAGCGGGAGAGGAGAGACCCAATACTTC,CTNSLDPWSSGRGETQYF
-,TRBJ2-7,TRBV2,-,TGTGCCAGCAAGGCCTACGAGCAGTGCTTC,CASKAYEQCF
-,TRBJ1-1,TRBV12-3/TRBV12-4,-,TGTGCCAGCAGTCTATATCAGAAAACTGAGGCTTTCTTT,CASSLYQKTEAFF
-,TRBJ2-7,TRBV2,-,TGTGCCAGCAGTGACGGGGACTACGAGCAGTACTTC,CASSDGDYEQYF
-,TRBJ2-2,TRBV6-2/TRBV6-3,TRBD1,TGTCCCAGCAGGGAAGGGGGCGCCATCGGGGATCTGTTTTTT,CPSREGGAIGDLFF
-,TRBJ2-2,TRBV29-1,TRBD2,TGCAGCGCTGGTCGTCCGGGAGGTGGTACCGGGGAGCTGTTTTTT,CSAGRPGGGTGELFF
-,TRBJ2-1,TRBV7-8,-,TGTGCCAGCAGCCCGCTTGGAGACTCATCGGTCTCCTACAATGAGCAATTCTTC,CASSPLGDSSVSYNEQFF
-,TRBJ1-1,TRBV29-1,-,TGTAGCGGGGGGGCCCCACATGGGTGGGGGGTGAGCACTGAAGCTTTCTTT,CSGGAPHGWGVSTEAFF
many,TRBJ2-7,TRBV7-9,-,TGTGCCAGCAGCCATCCCAGGGGGGGGAAATACGAGCAGTACTTC,CASSHPRGGKYEQYF
many,TRBJ2-3,TRBV12-3/TRBV12-4,TRBD2,TGTGCCAGCAGTCCCGGGACTAGGCCAGATACGCAGTATTTT,CASSPGTRPDTQYF
-,TRBJ1-2,TRBV5-6,-,TGTGCCAGCAGCTTACGGCGGCAGAACTATGGCTACACCTTC,CASSLRRQNYGYTF
-,TRBJ2-1,TRBV5-6,-,TGTGCCAACAGCTCCGACCCGGGCTCCTTCGATGAGCAGTTCTTC,CANSSDPGSFDEQFF
-,TRBJ1-5,TRBV5-5,-,TGTGCCATCAGCAGCGGGGGGTCAGGTCAGCCCCAGCATTTT,CAISSGGSGQPQHF
-,TRBJ1-5,TRBV30,-,TGTGCCTGGAGTGTACGAGTGGGGGGAAAGGCGGTTCCCCAGCATTTT,CAWSVRVGGKAVPQHF
many,TRBJ2-1,TRBV6-2/TRBV6-3,TRBD1,TGTGCCAGCAGTTTTAATGTTCAGGGGGCGAGCTCCTACAATGAGCAGTTCTTC,CASSFNVQGASSYNEQFF
-,TRBJ2-1,TRBV11-2,TRBD1,TGCTCCGGCAGCTCGGACAGGGGGAATGAGCAGTTCTTC,CSGSSDRGNEQFF
-,TRBJ1-6,TRBV14,-,TGTGCTAGCAGCCAAGTGTATAATTCACCCCTCCACTTT,CASSQVYNSPLHF
-,TRBJ2-1,TRBV5-6,-,TGTGTCAGCAGCTTGGAAGATGGGAGTTCCTACAATGAGCAGTTCTTC,CVSSLEDGSSYNEQFF
-,TRBJ1-5,TRBV4-1,-,TGCGCCAGCAGCCAGGGGGCAGTAACCAGTCAGCCCCAGCATTTT,CASSQGAVTSQPQHF
-,TRBJ2-5,TRBV4-3,-,TGCGCCAGCAGCCAAGCAGTCCTTTTGTCTGAGACCCAATACTTC,CASSQAVLLSETQYF
-,TRBJ2-3,TRBV29-1,-,TGCAGCGTTGTTAGGCAGAGCACAGACACGCACTATTTT,CSVVRQSTDTHYF
-,TRBJ1-1,TRBV6-5,-,TGTGCCTGCAGTTACGGGGGAGTGGGTACTGAAGCTTTCTTT,CACSYGGVGTEAFF
-,TRBJ2-6,TRBV6-5,TRBD2,TGTGCCAGCAGTTCGTCCGCGACTAGCGGGTATTCTGGGGCCAACGTCCTGACTTTC,CASSSSATSGYSGANVLTF
-,TRBJ2-7,TRBV28,TRBD2,TGTGCCAGCAGTTTTTTCGGACTAGAGGGAGGCCGAATCTCCTACAAGCAGTACTTC,CASSFFGLEGGRISYKQYF
few,TRBJ2-2,TRBV10-3,-,TGTGCCATCATGGGGGCGGAAGGTGGGAACATCGGGGAGCTGTTTTTT,CAIMGAEGGNIGELFF
-,TRBJ2-1,TRBV4-2,-,TGTGCCAGCAGCCACGCTAGTGGACTTCACAATGAGCAGTTCTTC,CASSHASGLHNEQFF
-,TRBJ1-5,TRBV28,-,TGTGCCGGCAGTTTCCAGGGAACTACTCAGCCACAGCATTTT,CAGSFQGTTQPQHF
-,TRBJ2-3,TRBV5-1,-,TGCGCCAGCAGCCTGACTTGGGGCGGGAGCACAGATACGCAGTATTTT,CASSLTWGGSTDTQYF
-,TRBJ1-2,TRBV4-1,TRBD1,TGTGCCAGCAGTGTGACAGGGGAAGACTGTGGCTACACCTTC,CASSVTGEDCGYTF
-,TRBJ1-1,TRBV5-1,TRBD1,TGCGCCAGCAGCACCGGACAGGGGGTGTACACTGAAGCTTTCTTT,CASSTGQGVYTEAFF
-,TRBJ1-1,TRBV19,-,TGTGCCAGTAGTATCTGGGGGTTGAACACTGAAGCTTTCTTT,CASSIWGLNTEAFF
many,TRBJ2-1,TRBV11-3,-,TGTGCCAGCAGCTTATTTCCGGACTACAATGAGCAGTTCTTC,CASSLFPDYNEQFF
-,TRBJ2-6,TRBV4-1,TRBD1,TGCGCCAGCAGCCAACCGGGACAGAGTGTCGGACGGGCCAACGTCCTGACTTTC,CASSQPGQSVGRANVLTF
-,TRBJ2-1,TRBV11-2,TRBD1,TGTACCAGTAGCTTAGGGACAGGGGATTACAAAGAGCAGTTCTTC,CTSSLGTGDYKEQFF
-,TRBJ1-1,TRBV12-3/TRBV12-4,-,TGTGCCAGCAGTTTAACCCCGGCAACTGAAGCTTTCTTT,CASSLTPATEAFF